The 25 T cell receptor beta chains below were found in one sample sequenced in a study of blood T cell repertoires in COVID-19. The assay was immunoSEQ multiplex PCR, and TCRdb's table has in-frame clones only and misses some. The sample records 15,000 to 25,000 clones, more than 85% being singletons. Sequencing input: peripheral blood. These receptor sequences come from a woman in her 50s with active COVID-19.

J is TRBJ2-3 and V is TRBV9; the D gene is possibly TRBD2 (6 bases). The CDR3 is 15 amino acids. Germline V lookup: CDR1 SGDLS, CDR2 YYNGEE. Trimming left V 2 bases short and J 6 bases short, with 16 bases between. As DNA, the CDR3 is TGTGCCAGCAGCGTTAGCGGACTACAAGGGGATACGCAGTATTTT. This translates into CASSVSGLQGDTQYF.

This clone was seen a handful of times. The chain carries TRBV19 and TRBJ1-5; 9 positions match TRBD1. J gave up 4 bases and V 5 bases, and 3 bases lay outside the gene matches. The CDR3 runs 14 residues. The V gene's germline CDR1 is LNHDA and CDR2 SQIVND (reference sequence). This CDR3 reads CASSETGGNQPQHF. The CDR3 region has the DNA TGTGCCAGTAGTGAGACAGGGGGGAATCAGCCCCAGCATTTT.

The chain carries TRBV11-3 and TRBJ1-1; 7 bases are shared with TRBD1. V trimming: 4 bases; J trimming: 7 bases; junction bases outside the gene matches: 12. The germline V gene encodes CDR1 SGHNT and CDR2 YENEEA. The CDR3 has 15 amino acids. The CDR3 spells CASSSNRQGGGEAFF. The CDR3 DNA reads TGTGCCAGCAGCTCCAACCGACAAGGGGGCGGTGAAGCTTTCTTT.

The chain joins TRBV29-1 to TRBJ2-7; D may be TRBD1 (5 bases). This CDR3 is 12 amino acids long. V was pared by 0 bases and J by 4 bases, with 7 bases between. The germline CDR1 and CDR2 sequences are SQVTM and ANQGSEA. The CDR3 sequence: CSVEEGAYEQYF. The CDR3 bases are TGCAGCGTTGAAGAAGGGGCTTACGAGCAGTACTTC.

V gene TRBV19 combines with J gene TRBJ1-6; unclear D gene. Trimming pared 4 bases from V and 0 bases from J, leaving 7 bases between. CDR3 length equals 15 residues. Germline-derived CDR1 and CDR2 are LNHDA and SQIVND (reference sequence). This CDR3 reads CASSRMSSYNSPLHF. CDR3 nucleotides: TGTGCCAGTAGTAGAATGAGCTCCTATAATTCACCCCTCCACTTT. The full variable domain, with the rest looked up from reference TRBV19 and TRBJ1-6, is DGGITQSPKYLFRKEGQNVTLSCEQNLNHDAMYWYRQDPGQGLRLIYYSQIVNDFQKGDIAEGYSVSREKKESFPLTVTSAQKNPTAFYLCASSRMSSYNSPLHFGNGTRLTVT.

This clone occurred a few times. The genes are TRBV5-1 and TRBJ2-7, with 7 bases aligning to TRBD1. The CDR3 covers 13 residues. V shed 6 bases, J shed 2 bases, and the junction held 5 bases outside the gene matches. The V gene's germline CDR1 is SGHRS and CDR2 YFSETQ. The CDR3 spells CASMTGSTYEQYF. The DNA of the CDR3 is TGCGCCAGCATGACAGGGTCTACCTACGAGCAGTACTTC.

The V call is TRBV28, the J call TRBJ2-3, with TRBD2 identical over 7 bases. Trimming at V came to 6 bases and at J to 4 bases, leaving 16 bases not matched to a gene. Per the germline V gene, CDR1 is MDHEN and CDR2 is SYDVKM. The CDR3 consists of 17 residues. The DNA for the CDR3 is TGTGCCAGCAGCCCCCTGCGGTTTGCGGGAGTTGCAGATACGCAGTATTTT. Amino acids: CASSPLRFAGVADTQYF.

The rearrangement links TRBV19 to TRBJ2-3; 10 bases are a match to TRBD1. The germline gives CDR1 LNHDA, CDR2 SQIVND (reference sequence). The CDR3 has 15 residues. V trimming: 5 bases; J trimming: 5 bases; junction bases outside the gene matches: 7. Here the CDR3 DNA reads TGTGCCAGTAGTCCCGACAGGGGGCAGGGAGATACGCAGTATTTT. Its translation is CASSPDRGQGDTQYF.

The gene calls are TRBV27 and TRBJ2-3, with TRBD2 matching 10 bases. Germline V gene data show CDR1 as MNHEY and CDR2 as SMNVEV (reference sequence). V gave up 4 bases and J gave up 4 bases; unmatched junction bases: 8. The CDR3 length is 16 residues. CDR3 bases: TGTGCCAGCAGTTGGCGAGCGGGAGGGGGGGCAGATACGCAGTATTTT. It encodes CASSWRAGGGADTQYF.

The rearrangement links TRBV11-2 to TRBJ2-3; D is unresolved. CDR3 length: 13 residues. The germline V gene encodes CDR1 SGHAT and CDR2 FQNNGV. V shed 5 bases and J shed 2 bases, with 8 bases lying between them. CDR3 DNA: TGTGCCAGCAGCCCGGAGTCCACAGATACGCAGTATTTT. It specifies CASSPESTDTQYF.

The chain employs TRBV19 and TRBJ2-7; maybe TRBD1 (7 bases). Germline V lookup: CDR1 LNHDA, CDR2 SQIVND (reference sequence). The CDR3 totals 16 residues. Trimming cost V 5 bases and J 4 bases, with 21 bases left between them. Here the CDR3 reads CASSPPGQRGAYEQYF. Here the CDR3 DNA reads TGTGCCAGTAGTCCACCGGGACAGCGCGGGGCTTACGAGCAGTACTTC.

The rearrangement joins TRBV19 to TRBJ2-6; D uncertain. Trimming took 1 base from V and 0 from J, leaving 13 bases between them. In germline, CDR1 is LNHDA, CDR2 SQIVND (reference sequence). The CDR3 has 18 amino acids. In DNA form, the CDR3 reads TGTGCCAGTAGTATAGGTCTAGGCCGAAACTCTGGGGCCAACGTCCTGACTTTC. It translates to CASSIGLGRNSGANVLTF.

The V call is TRBV2, the J call TRBJ2-1; 13 bases line up with TRBD2. Germline V gene sequence: CDR1 SNHLY, CDR2 FYNNEI. J gave up 4 bases and V 6 bases, and 6 bases lay outside the gene matches. The CDR3 loop spans 16 amino acids. Written as DNA, the CDR3 is TGTGCCAGCAGCGGTACTAGCGGGAGGGCTTACAATGAGCAGTTCTTC. It specifies CASSGTSGRAYNEQFF.

This clone showed up just once. This chain joins TRBV28 and TRBJ2-2; the D gene is possibly TRBD2 (6 bases). The V end lost 6 bases, the J end lost 3 bases, and 11 bases lay between the germline ends. Germline V lookup: CDR1 MDHEN, CDR2 SYDVKM. The CDR3 spans 14 residues. The CDR3 loop is CASRRGGDTGELFF. In DNA form, the CDR3 reads TGTGCCAGCAGGAGGGGCGGGGACACCGGGGAGCTGTTTTTT.

The chain has TRBV6-4 and TRBJ2-2; no clear D gene. Germline V gene sequence: CDR1 MRHNA, CDR2 SNTAGT. With 3 bases removed from V and 4 bases from J, the gap between germline ends came to 9 bases. There are 14 residues in the CDR3. The CDR3: CASSEERPTGELFF. The CDR3 coding sequence is TGTGCCAGCAGTGAAGAGCGACCCACCGGGGAGCTGTTTTTT.

V usage is TRBV4-1 and J usage is TRBJ2-7; TRBD1 matches at 9 bases. CDR1 MGHRA and CDR2 YSYEKL come from the germline V gene. Unmatched junction bases numbered 4, after V lost 4 bases and J lost 0 bases. The CDR3 covers 15 residues. In DNA form, the CDR3 reads TGCGCCAGCAGCCCAGGGACAGGGAGCTCCTACGAGCAGTACTTC. Translating gives CASSPGTGSSYEQYF.

There are a few counts of this clone. J is TRBJ1-1 and V is TRBV24-1; no firm D call. The CDR3 has 12 residues. The V gene lost 8 bases and the J gene lost 6 bases, with 12 bases spanning the gap. Germline values: CDR1 KGHDR, CDR2 SFDVKD. CDR3 in amino acids: CATNGRLAEAFF. The DNA for the CDR3 is TGTGCCACCAACGGCAGGCTGGCTGAAGCTTTCTTT.

This clone was seen just once. The chain uses TRBV7-3 and TRBJ2-1; 7 bases line up with TRBD2. The V segment lost 5 bases and the J segment 9 bases; nucleotides outside the gene matches: 13. CDR3 length equals 15 residues. The germline gives CDR1 SGHTA, CDR2 FQGTGA. The CDR3 DNA follows: TGTGCCAGCAGCCGCCTCGCGGGAGACTTAAGTGAGCAGTTCTTC. Translated, it gives CASSRLAGDLSEQFF.

The rearrangement uses TRBV9 and TRBJ2-7, with D possibly being TRBD2 (5 bases). V lost 0 bases to trimming and J lost 2 bases, with 9 bases between them. The CDR3 runs to 14 residues. Per germline, CDR1 SGDLS and CDR2 YYNGEE. As DNA, the CDR3 is TGTGCCAGCAGCGTAGCGCTGGGAGCCTACGAGCAGTACTTC. This translates into CASSVALGAYEQYF.

This clone was counted a single time. V is TRBV19 and J is TRBJ2-5, with TRBD2 matching 10 bases. CDR3 length: 14 amino acids. V lost 7 bases, J lost 5 bases, and 7 bases stayed unmatched. Per germline, CDR1 LNHDA and CDR2 SQIVND (reference sequence). The CDR3 region has the DNA TGTGCCAGTACCGTAGCGGGAGGACAGGAGACCCAGTACTTC. Translating it yields CASTVAGGQETQYF.

This chain uses TRBV7-9 with TRBJ2-3; 9 nucleotides align to TRBD1. Per the germline V gene, CDR1 is SEHNR and CDR2 is FQNEAQ (reference sequence). This CDR3 contains 17 residues. V trimming: 3 bases; J trimming: 2 bases; junction bases outside the gene matches: 9. CDR3 in amino acids: CASSFPMGTGNTDTQYF. The DNA for the CDR3 is TGTGCCAGCAGCTTTCCTATGGGGACAGGGAACACAGATACGCAGTATTTT.

V usage is TRBV6-5 and J usage is TRBJ1-1; TRBD1 matches at 9 bases. The germline CDR1 and CDR2 sequences are MNHEY and SVGAGI. J lost 4 bases, V lost 6 bases, and 6 bases had no gene match. The CDR3 sequence is 14 residues long. The CDR3 bases are TGTGCCAGCAGGTACAGGGGGCAAGGCACTGAAGCTTTCTTT. Its protein product is CASRYRGQGTEAFF.

The chain couples TRBV3-1 (or the pseudogene TRBV3-2) to TRBJ1-5, with D unresolved. Per germline, CDR1 LGHDT and CDR2 YNNKEL (reference sequence). V lost 5 bases and J 5 bases, leaving 7 bases between the germline ends. The CDR3 totals 12 residues. The CDR3 loop reads CASSVGDQPQHF. The CDR3 DNA is TGTGCCAGCAGCGTGGGCGATCAGCCCCAGCATTTT.

A word on this clone: This sample also contains other DNA sequences that code for the same CDR3. This chain joins TRBV11-2 and TRBJ2-3, with D unclear. Looked up from germline, CDR1 is SGHAT and CDR2 is FQNNGV. The CDR3 sequence is 12 residues long. V was trimmed by 5 bases and J by 6 bases, leaving 9 bases between them. CDR3 DNA sequence: TGTGCCAGCAGCCCTTCTAGGGATACGCAGTATTTT. This gives the protein CASSPSRDTQYF.

V gene TRBV5-1 combines with J gene TRBJ2-3; 12 nucleotides line up with TRBD2. The CDR3 extends over 15 amino acids. Unmatched junction bases numbered 4, after V lost 5 bases and J lost 3 bases. From germline, CDR1 is SGHRS and CDR2 YFSETQ. CDR3 in amino acids: CASRTGTSGTDTQYF. CDR3 DNA: TGCGCCAGCAGAACCGGGACTAGCGGGACAGATACGCAGTATTTT.